These T cell receptor beta chains were read from a single sample in a study of cytomegalovirus exposure and HLA in healthy donors. Here immunoSEQ multiplex PCR was the method, and the copy in TCRdb shows in-frame clones only, minus some. The sample lists 90,000 to 150,000 clones, around 76% occurring once. Input material: PBMCs. The source is a man aged 45-65 years in good health and CMV-seropositive. The CDR3 runs from the conserved cysteine through the conserved F or W. Each record gives: V gene, J gene, clone size, D gene, CDR3 DNA, CDR3 protein. A D gene is named only where the DNA matches it firmly. Only part of the rows carry a size: once, few, many, or a class if the clone is expanded.

>TRBV4-2|TRBJ2-3|-|TRBD2
TGTGCCAGCAGCCAAGAGGGGACTAGCGGGAAAGATACGCAGTATTTT
CASSQEGTSGKDTQYF
>TRBV21-1|TRBJ2-2|few|-
TGTGCCAGCAGCAAAGACGACAAGCGGGAGACCAACACCGGGGAGCTGTTTTTT
CASSKDDKRETNTGELFF
>TRBV5-5|TRBJ1-2|few|TRBD1
TGTGCCAGCAGCTTCAGGACAGGGGGCTCCTTTAGTGGCTACACCTTC
CASSFRTGGSFSGYTF
>TRBV5-1|TRBJ2-6|-|-
TGCGCCAGCAGCTTGGGGCAGGCCATCTCTGGGGCCAACGTCCTGACTTTC
CASSLGQAISGANVLTF
>TRBV19|TRBJ1-5|-|-
TGTGCCAGTAGTGTTTGGGACACTTATAGCAATCAGCCCCAGCATTTT
CASSVWDTYSNQPQHF
>TRBV7-9|TRBJ2-3|-|TRBD2
TGTGCCAGCAGCTTAGGACGGGGGGGCCGATATCCAGATACGCAGTATTTT
CASSLGRGGRYPDTQYF
>TRBV5-1|TRBJ2-3|few|TRBD2
TGCGCCAGCAGCTCCGGACTAGCGACTAGCACAGATACGCAGTATTTT
CASSSGLATSTDTQYF
>TRBV6-5|TRBJ2-5|-|-
TGTGCCAGCAGTTACTCCCGACTGCCGCAAGAGACCCAGTACTTC
CASSYSRLPQETQYF
>TRBV11-2|TRBJ1-4|few|TRBD1
TGTGCCAGCAGCTTATGGGGAGCAGGGGGAAAGGAAAAACTGTTTTTT
CASSLWGAGGKEKLFF
>TRBV27|TRBJ2-5|-|TRBD1
TGTGCCAGCAGTCTCCTGGGACAGGGCCCGAAGGAAACCCAAGAGACCCAGTACTTC
CASSLLGQGPKETQETQYF